These 20 T cell receptor beta chains share one sample of origin, sequenced in a study of PD-1 blockade in mismatch repair-deficient tumors. The protocol was immunoSEQ multiplex PCR, while the TCRdb copy is restricted to in-frame clones and leaves out a portion. The sample includes approximately 130,000 clones, about 86% seen only once; the top ten take approximately 12%. Material: peripheral blood, obtained 44 weeks after starting pembrolizumab. Every receptor here comes from an adult with mismatch repair-deficient cancer.

The rearrangement uses TRBV4-1 and TRBJ2-5; 10 bases map to TRBD1. There are 15 residues in the CDR3. The junction had 6 bases not matched to a gene; V was cut back by 3 bases and J by 5 bases. The V gene's germline CDR1 is MGHRA and CDR2 YSYEKL. The CDR3 loop reads CASSQDRGLWETQYF. The CDR3 DNA sequence: TGCGCCAGCAGCCAGGACAGGGGGTTGTGGGAGACCCAGTACTTC.

The gene calls are TRBV4-1 and TRBJ1-1; a weak D match, TRBD1 (5 bases). Germline CDR1 and CDR2: MGHRA and YSYEKL. The CDR3 length is 14 residues. Trimming cost V 1 base and J 1 base, with 7 bases left between them. The CDR3 region has the DNA TGCGCCAGCAGCCAAGGGGACGGGAACACTGAAGCTTTCTTT. This sequence encodes CASSQGDGNTEAFF.

This chain links TRBV2 with TRBJ1-5; unclear D gene. Looked up from germline, CDR1 is SNHLY and CDR2 is FYNNEI. The ends were cut back, 6 bases at V and 2 bases at J, with 5 bases in the middle. This CDR3 region has 12 residues. The chain's CDR3 is CASRTGNQPQHF. CDR3 bases: TGTGCCAGCAGGACGGGCAATCAGCCCCAGCATTTT.

This rearrangement joins TRBV7-9 to TRBJ1-1; D is undetermined. V gave up 8 bases and J gave up 4 bases, with 11 bases separating them. The CDR3 runs 12 residues. Germline V lookup: CDR1 SEHNR, CDR2 FQNEAQ (reference sequence). Here the CDR3 DNA reads TGTGCCAGCGGGGTTCGGGGCACTGAAGCTTTCTTT. It encodes CASGVRGTEAFF.

The rearrangement uses TRBV29-1 and TRBJ2-1; 7 nucleotides line up with TRBD2. The CDR3 is 19 amino acids. Trimming took 4 bases from V and 4 from J; bases not matched to a gene: 22. Germline V gives CDR1 SQVTM, CDR2 ANQGSEA. The CDR3 nucleotides are TGCAGCGTTGTTGGGTCCACCCACAACTCACCGGGACTATACAATGAGCAGTTCTTC. Protein product: CSVVGSTHNSPGLYNEQFF.

The chain has TRBV6-5 and TRBJ1-1; D perhaps matches TRBD1 (6 bases). The V gene's germline CDR1 is MNHEY and CDR2 SVGAGI. This CDR3 is 13 amino acids long. V lost 10 bases and J lost 1, with 13 bases in between. The CDR3 DNA reads TGTGCCACCTCGAGGGGGGGGAACACTGAAGCTTTCTTT. Its translation is CATSRGGNTEAFF.

The gene calls are TRBV19 and TRBJ2-3; unclear D gene. V was pared by 9 bases and J by 0 bases, with 7 bases between. Germline V CDR1 and CDR2: LNHDA, SQIVND (reference sequence). The CDR3 extends over 12 amino acids. The DNA of the CDR3 is TGTGCCAGCCGAAAGAGCACAGATACGCAGTATTTT. It is translated as CASRKSTDTQYF.

The chain links TRBV4-1 to TRBJ2-7, with 8 bases fitting TRBD1. Germline V gene lookup returns CDR1 MGHRA and CDR2 YSYEKL. With V trimmed by 3 bases and J by 3 bases, 7 bases remained unmatched. The length of the CDR3 is 15 residues. Here the CDR3 DNA reads TGCGCCAGCAGCCATCCCGGGACAGGTCTCTACGAGCAGTACTTC. Protein product: CASSHPGTGLYEQYF.

This chain links TRBV6-5 with TRBJ2-3; TRBD2 agrees at 8 bases. The germline CDR1 and CDR2 sequences are MNHEY and SVGAGI. Trimming at V came to 3 bases and at J to 8 bases, leaving 7 bases not matched to a gene. This CDR3 comprises 14 residues. The CDR3 sequence: CASSYSGITSTQYF. For the CDR3, the DNA is TGTGCCAGCAGTTATAGCGGGATCACATCTACGCAGTATTTT.

The chain combines TRBV28 with TRBJ2-7, with 9 bases lining up with TRBD2. This CDR3 has 15 amino acids. Losses at the gene ends were 2 bases for V and 4 bases for J; bases not matched to a gene: 6. Looked up from germline, CDR1 is MDHEN and CDR2 is SYDVKM. The CDR3 DNA is TGTGCCAGCAGTTTAGCGGGAGGGCGAGCTTACGAGCAGTACTTC. Translated: CASSLAGGRAYEQYF. Drawing the rest from reference TRBV28 and TRBJ2-7, the complete variable domain is DVKVTQSSRYLVKRTGEKVFLECVQDMDHENMFWYRQDPGLGLRLIYFSYDVKMKEKGDIPEGYSVSREKKERFSLILESASTNQTSMYLCASSLAGGRAYEQYFGPGTRLTVT.

The chain couples TRBV2 to TRBJ2-6; 7 positions match TRBD1. This CDR3 has 17 residues. Germline V gene lookup returns CDR1 SNHLY and CDR2 FYNNEI. V trimming: 5 bases; J trimming: 0 bases; junction bases outside the gene matches: 7. CDR3 loop: CASSYRGFVSGANVLTF. The DNA for the CDR3 is TGTGCCAGCAGTTACAGGGGATTCGTCTCTGGGGCCAACGTCCTGACTTTC.

The CDR3 region has the DNA TGCGCCAGCAGCTTGGGGGGATACAATGAGCAGTTCTTC. It encodes CASSLGGYNEQFF. The J gene is TRBJ2-1, the V gene TRBV5-1; D unresolved. Per the germline V gene, CDR1 is SGHRS and CDR2 is YFSETQ. V was trimmed by 0 bases and J by 4 bases, leaving 5 bases between them. This CDR3 is built from 13 residues.

The gene calls are TRBV5-1 and TRBJ2-2, with TRBD1 matching over 9 bases. V lost 0 bases, J lost 6 bases, and 0 bases stayed unmatched. The CDR3 is 14 residues long. Germline loops: CDR1 SGHRS, CDR2 YFSETQ. The CDR3 region has the DNA TGCGCCAGCAGCTTGGGGACAGGGGCCGGGGAGCTGTTTTTT. This gives the protein CASSLGTGAGELFF. Full variable domain (outside the CDR3, taken from reference TRBV5-1 and TRBJ2-2): KAGVTQTPRYLIKTRGQQVTLSCSPISGHRSVSWYQQTPGQGLQFLFEYFSETQRNKGNFPGRFSGRQFSNSRSEMNVSTLELGDSALYLCASSLGTGAGELFFGEGSRLTVL.

V usage is TRBV7-9 and J usage is TRBJ2-7; unclear D gene. CDR1 is SEHNR and CDR2 is FQNEAQ in the germline V gene (reference sequence). This CDR3 comprises 11 residues. V shed 8 bases and J shed 5 bases, with 10 bases lying between them. CDR3 bases: TGTGCCAGCGGATCCTCTCACGAGCAGTACTTC. Translated, it gives CASGSSHEQYF.

The chain uses TRBV4-2 and TRBJ2-3; tentatively, D is TRBD1 (5 bases). CDR1 and CDR2 from the germline V gene are LGHNA and YNFKEQ. V lost 1 base to trimming and J lost 4 bases, with 12 bases between them. This CDR3 contains 15 residues. CDR3 residues: CASSQGNQGSDTQYF. The CDR3 DNA sequence: TGTGCCAGCAGCCAAGGGAATCAGGGATCAGATACGCAGTATTTT.

In its sample, this clone was seen once. The J gene is TRBJ1-2, the V gene TRBV13; D remains ambiguous. V was pared by 4 bases and J by 0 bases, with 9 bases between. Germline V gene lookup returns CDR1 PRHDT and CDR2 FYEKMQ (reference sequence). The CDR3 spans 14 residues. CDR3 coding DNA: TGTGCCAGCAGCTGGCGGAAATCTAACTATGGCTACACCTTC. Translation: CASSWRKSNYGYTF.

This chain joins TRBV5-6 and TRBJ2-2; TRBD1 might be the D (6 bases). Trimming cost V 4 bases and J 4 bases, with 11 bases left between them. CDR1 is SGHDT and CDR2 is YYEEEE in the germline V gene. The CDR3 runs 14 residues. The CDR3 spells CASSLGHGTGELFF. DNA of the CDR3: TGTGCCAGCAGCCTGGGACACGGCACCGGGGAGCTGTTTTTT.

V and J are TRBV28 and TRBJ2-1; 9 bases agree with TRBD2. The CDR3 has 17 residues. Trimming cost V 6 bases and J 2 bases; bases outside gene matches: 11. Germline assignment: CDR1 MDHEN and CDR2 SYDVKM. CDR3 in amino acids: CASRSPGGTSTYNEQFF. The DNA for the CDR3 is TGTGCCAGCAGATCCCCTGGAGGGACTAGCACCTACAATGAGCAGTTCTTC.

The chain couples TRBV6-6 to TRBJ1-5; D unresolved. With 7 bases removed from V and 2 bases from J, the gap between germline ends came to 12 bases. The CDR3 is made up of 14 amino acids. Germline-derived CDR1 and CDR2 are MNHNY and SVGAGI (reference sequence). The CDR3 sequence is CASNLIAGNQPQHF. The DNA for the CDR3 is TGTGCCAGCAACTTAATCGCGGGCAATCAGCCCCAGCATTTT.

The rearrangement uses TRBV30 and TRBJ2-7, with a tentative D call TRBD1 (6 bases). V dropped 8 bases and J dropped 3 bases, with 14 bases sitting between them. This CDR3 spans 12 amino acids. The germline V gene has CDR1 GTSNPN and CDR2 SVGIG (reference sequence). The CDR3 loop is CARGTNSYEQYF. Here the CDR3 DNA reads TGTGCCAGAGGGACAAACAGCTACGAGCAGTACTTC.